A single sample gave rise to the 24 T cell receptor beta chains below, sequenced in a study of early T cells in non-severe SARS-CoV-2 infection. TCRdb called the 5' RACE reads again in MiXCR, with one record for every CDR3 protein. The table includes roughly 33,000 distinct CDR3 sequences, around 5.7% detected once. Sequenced input: whole blood. These receptors came from an adult who was a healthcare worker with PCR-confirmed SARS-CoV-2 infection or an uninfected control (not recorded which).

The table lists this clonotype with many counts. The chain recombines TRBV10-3 with TRBJ1-1; D call uncertain. This CDR3 is built from 13 residues. Germline CDR1 reads ENHRY; CDR2 reads SYGVKD. V dropped 6 bases and J dropped 1 base, with 9 bases sitting between them. The CDR3 bases are TGTGCCATCAGCACTGGGTCGAACACTGAAGCTTTCTTT. This codes for CAISTGSNTEAFF.

This clonotype was recorded at least ten times. This rearrangement joins TRBV29-1 to TRBJ1-1, with D perhaps TRBD1 (5 bases). This CDR3 region has 13 residues. Trimming stripped 1 base from V and 4 bases from J, with 10 bases between. The germline CDR1 and CDR2 sequences are SQVTM and ANQGSEA. The CDR3 loop is CSVEAGQVTEAFF. The CDR3 bases are TGCAGCGTTGAAGCGGGGCAGGTCACTGAAGCTTTCTTT.

This clonotype was counted at least ten times. V is TRBV7-9 and J is TRBJ1-2, with 7 bases identical to TRBD1. This CDR3 contains 15 residues. Germline V gene lookup returns CDR1 SEHNR and CDR2 FQNEAQ (reference sequence). J lost 4 bases, V lost 4 bases, and 9 bases had no gene match. Written as DNA, the CDR3 is TGTGCCAGCAGCTCTACCGGGACAGCCGTCTATGGCTACACCTTC. Its translation is CASSSTGTAVYGYTF.

The chain carries TRBV29-1 and TRBJ2-2; no clear D. V was shortened by 6 bases and J by 5 bases, with 13 bases between the two germline ends. The CDR3 is made up of 13 amino acids. CDR1 is SQVTM and CDR2 is ANQGSEA in the germline V gene. CDR3 DNA: TGCAGCGTGGATGTGGGGATGACCGGGGAGCTGTTTTTT. Encoded protein: CSVDVGMTGELFF.

V and J are TRBV5-5 and TRBJ2-1; 7 positions agree with TRBD2. The CDR3 has 18 residues. The V and J ends lost 0 bases and 4 bases, in that order; junction bases with no gene match: 13. Germline V gene lookup returns CDR1 SGHKS and CDR2 YYEKEE (reference sequence). The CDR3 reads CASSLARQRDMRYNEQFF. The CDR3 DNA sequence: TGTGCCAGCAGCTTGGCCCGACAGCGGGATATGCGTTACAATGAGCAGTTCTTC.

This clonotype occurred many times. V usage is TRBV20-1 and J usage is TRBJ2-5, with 9 bases aligning to TRBD1. Trimming took 5 bases from V and 4 from J; bases not matched to a gene: 14. This CDR3 is 16 amino acids long. The germline V gene encodes CDR1 DFQATT and CDR2 SNEGSKA (reference sequence). DNA for the CDR3: TGCAGTGCTGCCGAGACACAGGGGGCGAGAAGAGAGACCCAGTACTTC. It encodes CSAAETQGARRETQYF.

This clonotype was observed a handful of times. The chain joins TRBV2 to TRBJ2-1; D is unresolved. The V end lost 3 bases, the J end lost 9 bases, and 6 bases lay between the germline ends. Germline CDR1 and CDR2: SNHLY and FYNNEI. CDR3 size: 11 residues. CDR3 loop: CASSEMGEQFF. CDR3 DNA sequence: TGTGCCAGCAGTGAGATGGGTGAGCAGTTCTTC. Drawing the rest from reference TRBV2 and TRBJ2-1, the complete variable domain is EPEVTQTPSHQVTQMGQEVILRCVPISNHLYFYWYRQILGQKVEFLVSFYNNEISEKSEIFDDQFSVERPDGSNFTLKIRSTKLEDSAMYFCASSEMGEQFFGPGTRLTVL.

This clonotype was observed at least ten times. The chain couples TRBV20-1 to TRBJ1-2; TRBD1 aligns across 7 bases. V trimming: 0 bases; J trimming: 11 bases; junction bases outside the gene matches: 6. Germline CDR1 DFQATT, CDR2 SNEGSKA (reference sequence). This CDR3 contains 12 residues. The CDR3 loop is CSARDRQGIYTF. CDR3 in DNA: TGCAGTGCTAGAGATAGACAGGGCATTTACACCTTC.

This clonotype occurred many times. CDR3 amino acids: CASSLALGPYEQYV. CDR3 coding DNA: TGTGCCAGCAGCTTAGCGTTGGGCCCCTACGAGCAGTACGTC. The chain carries TRBV7-2 and TRBJ2-7, with D uncertain. Germline V lookup: CDR1 SGHTA, CDR2 FQGNSA. The CDR3 sequence is 14 residues long. V dropped 0 bases and J dropped 2 bases, with 8 bases sitting between them.

This clonotype was recorded at least ten times. This chain uses TRBV28 with TRBJ2-7; 13 bases line up with TRBD2. Germline loops: CDR1 MDHEN, CDR2 SYDVKM. The V and J ends lost 11 bases and 4 bases, in that order; junction bases with no gene match: 8. The CDR3 extends over 14 amino acids. In DNA form, the CDR3 reads TGTGCCGATTCACTAGCGGGAGGGCAGTACGAGCAGTACGTC. This gives the protein CADSLAGGQYEQYV.

CDR3 sequence (DNA): TGTGCCAGCAGGGGCCACCCCGGGACTAGCGGGAGTAATGAGCAGTTCTTC. It is translated as CASRGHPGTSGSNEQFF. The rearrangement uses TRBV2 and TRBJ2-1; 14 bases map to TRBD2. CDR1 SNHLY and CDR2 FYNNEI come from the germline V gene. The CDR3 runs to 17 residues. The V and J ends lost 6 bases and 7 bases, in that order; junction bases with no gene match: 11. Looking up the rest from reference TRBV2 and TRBJ2-1 gives the full variable domain: EPEVTQTPSHQVTQMGQEVILRCVPISNHLYFYWYRQILGQKVEFLVSFYNNEISEKSEIFDDQFSVERPDGSNFTLKIRSTKLEDSAMYFCASRGHPGTSGSNEQFFGPGTRLTVL.

This clonotype was found many times. J is TRBJ2-2 and V is TRBV20-1, with a weak D call TRBD1 (6 bases). From germline, CDR1 is DFQATT and CDR2 SNEGSKA (reference sequence). This CDR3 spans 12 amino acids. Trimming removed 5 bases at V and 6 bases at J, with 10 bases between. The CDR3 is CSASRGSGELFF. CDR3 nucleotide sequence: TGCAGTGCTTCCAGGGGTTCCGGGGAGCTGTTTTTT.

This clonotype occurred many times. The chain combines TRBV12-3 or TRBV12-4 with TRBJ2-7; 9 nucleotides match TRBD2. J lost 5 bases, V lost 6 bases, and 14 bases had no gene match. This CDR3 region has 16 residues. CDR3 loop: CASSPLRLAAPHEQYF. The CDR3 nucleotides read TGTGCCAGCAGCCCTCTCCGACTAGCGGCGCCCCACGAGCAGTACTTC.

This clonotype has ten or more counts. This chain joins TRBV29-1 and TRBJ1-4; 9 bases fit TRBD1. The germline gives CDR1 SQVTM, CDR2 ANQGSEA. This CDR3 spans 13 amino acids. V was pared by 4 bases and J by 7 bases, with 4 bases of the junction left unmatched. This chain's CDR3 is CSVGGQGVEKLFF. In DNA form, the CDR3 reads TGCAGCGTTGGGGGACAGGGTGTTGAAAAACTGTTTTTT.

This clonotype was seen ten or more times. CDR3: CASSLSRIGQFF. Here the CDR3 DNA reads TGTGCCAGCAGCTTAAGCAGGATCGGGCAGTTCTTC. This chain links TRBV7-2 with TRBJ2-1; no reliable D call. CDR3 length: 12 amino acids. CDR1 is SGHTA, CDR2 FQGNSA, per germline. V was cut by 2 bases and J by 12 bases, with 11 bases left in between.

V and J are TRBV4-1 and TRBJ2-1; 11 bases are shared with TRBD1. The CDR3 loop spans 16 amino acids. V lost 9 bases and J lost 9; bases outside the gene matches: 16. Germline lookup yields CDR1 MGHRA and CDR2 YSYEKL. The CDR3 here is CASRLGQGAPRGEQFF. The CDR3 region has the DNA TGCGCCAGTAGACTTGGACAGGGGGCACCTCGGGGTGAGCAGTTCTTC.

The chain uses TRBV7-2 and TRBJ2-7; D remains ambiguous. The CDR3 extends over 14 amino acids. From germline, CDR1 is SGHTA and CDR2 FQGNSA. V gave up 5 bases and J gave up 2 bases, with 13 bases separating them. CDR3 nucleotide sequence: TGTGCCAGCAGCCCTAGTCTAGGCCCCTACGAGCAGTACGTC. It encodes CASSPSLGPYEQYV.

In this sample, this clonotype turned up many times. This chain joins TRBV3-1 and TRBJ2-7; unclear D gene. V dropped 1 base and J dropped 2 bases, with 12 bases sitting between them. CDR3 length: 15 amino acids. Germline CDR1 is LGHDT and CDR2 is YNNKEL (reference sequence). This CDR3 reads CASSQGNNHAYEQYF. Here the CDR3 DNA reads TGTGCCAGCAGCCAAGGGAATAATCATGCCTACGAGCAGTACTTC.

In its sample, this clonotype was seen many times. The chain joins TRBV28 to TRBJ2-3; TRBD2 is a possible D gene (6 bases). The CDR3 loop spans 15 amino acids. Germline V gene sequence: CDR1 MDHEN, CDR2 SYDVKM. Trimming took 6 bases from V and 1 from J, leaving 14 bases between them. CDR3 sequence: CASSPREVRTDTQYF. For the CDR3, the DNA is TGTGCCAGCAGCCCGAGGGAGGTTCGCACAGATACGCAGTATTTT.

This clonotype was seen many times. V gene TRBV7-9 combines with J gene TRBJ2-7; 9 bases match TRBD1. The CDR3 sequence is 18 residues long. Germline V gives CDR1 SEHNR, CDR2 FQNEAQ (reference sequence). V lost 0 bases and J lost 4; bases outside the gene matches: 13. Here the CDR3 DNA reads TGTGCCAGCAGCTTAGCGCTCTATCGGGACAGGGCGGTGTACGAGCAGTACTTC. Encoded protein: CASSLALYRDRAVYEQYF.

This clonotype came up a few times. The V gene is TRBV7-3, the J gene TRBJ2-3; 9 nucleotides match TRBD2. The germline gives CDR1 SGHTA, CDR2 FQGTGA. Losses at the gene ends were 6 bases for V and 1 base for J; bases not matched to a gene: 8. The length of the CDR3 is 16 residues. The CDR3: CASSSGSGSGTDTQYF. The CDR3 region has the DNA TGTGCCAGCAGTTCTGGTAGCGGGAGCGGCACAGATACGCAGTATTTT.

This clonotype was counted between two and nine times. The chain has TRBV12-3 or TRBV12-4 and TRBJ2-3, with D perhaps TRBD2 (5 bases). CDR3 size: 17 residues. V lost 4 bases and J lost 4, with 21 bases in between. The CDR3 is CASSSRPNLRRADTQYF. The CDR3 DNA is TGTGCCAGCAGTTCCAGACCGAATTTAAGGCGGGCAGATACGCAGTATTTT.

This rearrangement joins TRBV5-1 to TRBJ2-7; either TRBD1 or TRBD2 may fit D (5 bases each). CDR1 SGHRS and CDR2 YFSETQ come from the germline V gene. The V gene lost 0 bases and the J gene lost 1 base, with 11 bases spanning the gap. The CDR3 extends over 15 amino acids. The CDR3 bases are TGCGCCAGCAGCTTGGCCGGGACGTTTTCCTACGAGCAGTACTTC. This gives the protein CASSLAGTFSYEQYF.

Only a few counts were recorded for this clonotype. The chain employs TRBV29-1 and TRBJ1-1; no clear D. V gave up 4 bases and J gave up 7 bases, with 7 bases separating them. This CDR3 is 10 amino acids long. The germline CDR1 and CDR2 sequences are SQVTM and ANQGSEA. CDR3 loop: CSVVFYEAFF. CDR3 nucleotide sequence: TGCAGCGTTGTCTTTTATGAAGCTTTCTTT.